The source of this TCR beta chain is a study of shared clonotypes between healthy human individuals. The method was immunoSEQ multiplex PCR; TCRdb's version includes in-frame clones alone and lacks a portion of them. Of over a million clones in the sample, approximately 76% were seen once. Per the germline V gene, CDR1 is SGHTA and CDR2 is FQGNSA. This CDR3 contains 15 residues. Trimming at V came to 5 bases and at J to 11 bases, leaving 13 bases not matched to a gene. The rearrangement joins TRBV7-2 to TRBJ1-1; 11 bases fit TRBD1. Sequenced sample: memory CD4+ T cells sorted from blood. Described subset: CD45RA-negative fraction. This receptor was identified in a man between 18 and 29 years old in good health. The CDR3 coding sequence is TGTGCCAGCAGCGGGCCGGGACAGGGGGTACGGAGTGCTTTCTTT. Amino acid sequence: CASSGPGQGVRSAFF.